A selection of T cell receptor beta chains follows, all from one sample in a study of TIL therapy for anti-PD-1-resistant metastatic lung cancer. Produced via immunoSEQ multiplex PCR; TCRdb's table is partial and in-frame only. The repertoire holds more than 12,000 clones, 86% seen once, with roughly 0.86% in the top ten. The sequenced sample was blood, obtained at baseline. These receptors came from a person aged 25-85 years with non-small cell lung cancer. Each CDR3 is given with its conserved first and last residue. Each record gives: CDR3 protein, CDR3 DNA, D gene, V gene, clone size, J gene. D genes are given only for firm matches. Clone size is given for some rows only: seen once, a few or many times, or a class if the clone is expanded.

cdr3_aa: CAWSVALSGELFF; cdr3_nt: TGTGCCTGGAGTGTTGCCTTGTCCGGGGAGCTGTTTTTT; d_call: -; v_call: TRBV30; clone_size: -; j_call: TRBJ2-2
cdr3_aa: CASSDMRDRTSGNTIYF; cdr3_nt: TGTGCCAGCAGTGACATGCGGGACAGGACCTCTGGAAACACCATATATTTT; d_call: TRBD1; v_call: TRBV5-5; clone_size: -; j_call: TRBJ1-3
cdr3_aa: CASSFGGPHSYNEQFF; cdr3_nt: TGTGCCAGCAGTTTTGGGGGACCCCACTCCTACAATGAGCAGTTCTTC; d_call: -; v_call: TRBV28; clone_size: -; j_call: TRBJ2-1
cdr3_aa: CASSLQDQPQHF; cdr3_nt: TGTGCCAGCAGCTTGCAAGATCAGCCCCAGCATTTT; d_call: -; v_call: TRBV5-6; clone_size: -; j_call: TRBJ1-5
cdr3_aa: CASGLLSGTEAFF; cdr3_nt: TGTGCTAGTGGTTTGTTGTCGGGCACTGAAGCTTTCTTT; d_call: -; v_call: TRBV12-5; clone_size: -; j_call: TRBJ1-1
cdr3_aa: CASSPQEGGPYEQYF; cdr3_nt: TGTGCCAGCTCACCACAAGAGGGCGGACCCTACGAGCAGTACTTC; d_call: -; v_call: TRBV18; clone_size: -; j_call: TRBJ2-7
cdr3_aa: CASSLGAGRNEQFF; cdr3_nt: TGTGCCAGCAGCTTAGGGGCAGGCAGGAATGAGCAGTTCTTC; d_call: -; v_call: TRBV7-2; clone_size: -; j_call: TRBJ2-1
cdr3_aa: CASSLRKREAYTDTQYF; cdr3_nt: TGTGCCAGCAGCCTTCGTAAGCGGGAGGCATACACAGATACGCAGTATTTT; d_call: TRBD2; v_call: TRBV13; clone_size: -; j_call: TRBJ2-3
cdr3_aa: CASSVIRAGNTIYF; cdr3_nt: TGTGCCAGCAGCGTTATCCGTGCCGGAAACACCATATATTTT; d_call: -; v_call: TRBV9; clone_size: -; j_call: TRBJ1-3
cdr3_aa: CASSPNFAGEQFF; cdr3_nt: TGTGCCAGCAGCCCCAATTTCGCGGGTGAGCAGTTCTTC; d_call: -; v_call: TRBV11-2; clone_size: -; j_call: TRBJ2-1
cdr3_aa: CASSGAGSRSYEQYF; cdr3_nt: TGTGCCAGCAGCGGGGCGGGGAGCCGATCCTACGAGCAGTACTTC; d_call: -; v_call: TRBV7-9; clone_size: -; j_call: TRBJ2-7
cdr3_aa: CASSLVAGASDTQYF; cdr3_nt: TGTGCCAGCAGCTTAGTGGCGGGAGCATCAGATACGCAGTATTTT; d_call: TRBD2; v_call: TRBV7-6; clone_size: -; j_call: TRBJ2-3
cdr3_aa: CASSSSRGPYEQYF; cdr3_nt: TGTGCCAGCAGCTCCTCCCGCGGGCCCTACGAGCAGTACTTC; d_call: -; v_call: TRBV7-2; clone_size: -; j_call: TRBJ2-7
cdr3_aa: CASSPGRHDNQPQHF; cdr3_nt: TGTGCCAGCTCACCAGGGCGCCACGACAATCAGCCCCAGCATTTT; d_call: -; v_call: TRBV18; clone_size: -; j_call: TRBJ1-5
cdr3_aa: CASRRDRGTINTEAFF; cdr3_nt: TGTGCCAGCAGAAGGGACAGGGGGACAATTAACACTGAAGCTTTCTTT; d_call: TRBD1; v_call: TRBV5-6; clone_size: -; j_call: TRBJ1-1
cdr3_aa: CASSQDNVRRSEAFF; cdr3_nt: TGCGCCAGCAGCCAAGATAATGTCAGAAGGTCCGAAGCTTTCTTT; d_call: -; v_call: TRBV4-1; clone_size: -; j_call: TRBJ1-1
cdr3_aa: CASGGGSTDTQYF; cdr3_nt: TGTGCCAGCGGTGGGGGGAGCACAGATACGCAGTATTTT; d_call: -; v_call: TRBV6-6; clone_size: -; j_call: TRBJ2-3
cdr3_aa: CASSFGGYYEQYF; cdr3_nt: TGCGCCAGCAGCTTTGGGGGCTACTACGAGCAGTACTTC; d_call: -; v_call: TRBV5-1; clone_size: -; j_call: TRBJ2-7
cdr3_aa: CASSYRGWGISEAFF; cdr3_nt: TGTGCCAGCAGTTACCGGGGGTGGGGCATCTCTGAAGCTTTCTTT; d_call: -; v_call: TRBV6-5; clone_size: -; j_call: TRBJ1-1
cdr3_aa: CASSEGPELPLHF; cdr3_nt: TGTGCCAGCAGTGAGGGTCCGGAGCTACCCCTCCACTTT; d_call: -; v_call: TRBV6-1; clone_size: few; j_call: TRBJ1-6